A single sample is the source of the 2 T cell receptor beta chains below, sequenced in a study of vaccination effects on CD4 cells after COVID-19. These receptors lack a known antigen. Clones were read by immunoSEQ multiplex PCR, and TCRdb kept only the in-frame ones, dropping some. The table records approximately 83,000 clones, over 70% of them present only once. Antigen-specific CD4+ T cells were first expanded with viral peptide pools by the ViraFEST assay and only then sequenced. Cultured cells yielded isolated CD4+ T cells after 10 to 11 days. Participants completed two doses of the BNT162b2 or mRNA-1273 vaccine. Sequencing was performed on CD4+ T cells from PBMCs cultured with HCoV-OC43 spike peptides, taken after COVID-19 vaccination. As for subset: HCoV-OC43 spike overlapping peptide pool stimulation. These receptors all come from a human donor who received a COVID-19 vaccine.

V gene TRBV6-5 combines with J gene TRBJ2-1; D might be TRBD2 (6 bases). The germline gives CDR1 MNHEY, CDR2 SVGAGI. With 10 bases removed from V and 2 bases from J, the gap between germline ends came to 12 bases. CDR3 length: 13 amino acids. The CDR3 loop is CATTGDTYNEQFF. CDR3 DNA sequence: TGTGCCACCACGGGGGATACCTACAATGAGCAGTTCTTC.

This chain uses TRBV5-1 with TRBJ1-5; D might be TRBD1 (6 bases). The V end was cut by 0 bases, the J end by 5 bases, with 12 bases between. CDR3 length equals 15 residues. The germline V gene encodes CDR1 SGHRS and CDR2 YFSETQ. CDR3 protein: CASSLGTESDQPQHF. CDR3 sequence (DNA): TGCGCCAGCAGCTTGGGGACAGAATCCGATCAGCCCCAGCATTTT.